This T cell receptor (beta chain) was obtained from a study of long-term antiretroviral therapy in people with HIV. In the case of this clone: Its antigen is not identified.

Study-wide results and caveats: Information on adherence to ART, viral resistance or therapy changes was unavailable. Clones that expanded before ART (that is, prior to treatment) dominated the repertoire at all time points. In the period from the mid-2000s to the late 2010s, blood was collected, possibly under older ART regimens.

People in the study who had HIV all got their treatment in the United States. Samples were assayed with immunoSEQ v3.0 at survey level. Assay used: immunoSEQ multiplex PCR; TCRdb lists only in-frame clones, some missing. The table lists about 16,000 clones, under 85% of them singletons, with 9.5% to 14% in the top ten. The sample consisted of unsorted PBMCs, taken 2.3 years after starting antiretroviral therapy. This TCR derives from a woman in her thirties or forties with HIV.

CDR3 coding DNA: TGTGCCAGCAGCAACGCCGGGGAGCTGTTTTTT. It specifies CASSNAGELFF. V and J are TRBV7-9 and TRBJ2-2; D is undetermined. In germline, CDR1 is SEHNR, CDR2 FQNEAQ (reference sequence). V was shortened by 5 bases and J by 6 bases, with 4 bases between the two germline ends. CDR3 length: 11 residues.